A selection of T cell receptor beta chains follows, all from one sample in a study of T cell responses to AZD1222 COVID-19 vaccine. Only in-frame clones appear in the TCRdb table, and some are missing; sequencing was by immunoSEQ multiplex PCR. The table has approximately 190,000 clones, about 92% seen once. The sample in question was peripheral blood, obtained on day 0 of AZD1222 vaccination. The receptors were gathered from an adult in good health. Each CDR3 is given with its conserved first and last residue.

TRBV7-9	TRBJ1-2	CASSLEDVGFYGYTF
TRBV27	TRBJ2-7	CASSSPGQSYEQYF
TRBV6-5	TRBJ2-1	CASRRSGEPYNEQFF
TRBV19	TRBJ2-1	CASSRRQGSSYNEQFF
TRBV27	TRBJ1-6	CASKRDGLSSYNSPLHF
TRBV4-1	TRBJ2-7	CASSLLGGTGEQYF
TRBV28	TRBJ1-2	CASRVSGAGGYTF
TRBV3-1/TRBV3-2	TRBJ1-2	CASSQDTTTGHGYTF
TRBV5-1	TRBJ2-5	CASSPQGSETQYF
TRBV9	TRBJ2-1	CASSVEEAAYNEQFF
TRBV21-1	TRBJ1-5	CASSQSGQPQHF
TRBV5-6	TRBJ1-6	CASSLIDRGPSPLHF
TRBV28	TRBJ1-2	CASSGSIYGYTF
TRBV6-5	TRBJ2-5	CASKWGHGETQYF
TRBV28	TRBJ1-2	CASSYGTGNGYTF
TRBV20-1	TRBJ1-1	CGRQGRSEAFF
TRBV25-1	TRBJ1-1	CASRPPGGGPGTEAFF
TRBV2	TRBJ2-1	CASSRRLLWGSYNEQFF
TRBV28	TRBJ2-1	CASTSRDRFFNEQFF
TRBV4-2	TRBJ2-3	CASSLSADTQYF
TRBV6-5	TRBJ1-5	CASSYLQGHQPQHF
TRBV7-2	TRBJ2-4	CASSGGGTAKNIQYF
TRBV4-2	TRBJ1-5	CASSHRGTDRHQPQHF
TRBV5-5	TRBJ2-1	CASSLEGNNEQFF
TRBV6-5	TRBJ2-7	CASTGDSSYEQYF
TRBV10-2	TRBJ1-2	CASGTVNGYTF
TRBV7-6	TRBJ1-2	CASSLSGRGAMDYGYTF
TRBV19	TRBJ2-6	CASRPGGGWTSGANVLTF
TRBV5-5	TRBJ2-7	CASSSGTGSYEQYF
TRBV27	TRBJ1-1	CASNYGINTEAFF
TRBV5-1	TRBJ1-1	CASSLEANTEAFF
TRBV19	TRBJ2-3	CASSIDWRTGYHTDTQYF
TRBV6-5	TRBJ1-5	CASSYPGNQPQHF
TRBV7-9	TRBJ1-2	CASSLGAGSYLFYGYTF
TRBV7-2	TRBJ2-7	CASSLGVGYEQYF
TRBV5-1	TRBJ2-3	CASRTSGFTDTQYF
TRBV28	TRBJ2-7	CASRPQTGLSSYEQYF